What follows are 22 T cell receptor beta chains derived from one specimen sequenced in a study of beta chain features in type 1 diabetes (dated by TCRdb to 2016 to 2018). To prepare the library, the immunoSEQ multiplex PCR assay was applied. The entire amount of isolated RNA was reverse transcribed using the High Capacity cDNA Reverse Transcription Kit, so the sequenced TCRB transcripts were expressed ones. TCRdb limited this immuneACCESS table to in-frame rearrangements with V and J called. A share of clones is missing; checked studies link under half to unresolved V genes, and the rest is unexplained. The sample records 140,000 or so clones, about 9.4% of which are singletons. Under 1.5% of the sample is held by the ten biggest clonotypes. Specimen: naive CD4+ T cells from blood. The label giving this sample's cell subset or site can be read as: true naive CD4+ T cells. The receptors were gathered from a man in his late teens or twenties in good health.

The V call is TRBV10-3, the J call TRBJ2-3; TRBD2 is a possible D gene (7 bases). V gave up 4 bases and J gave up 2 bases, with 13 bases separating them. The CDR3 sequence is 15 residues long. Germline lookup yields CDR1 ENHRY and CDR2 SYGVKD. The CDR3 coding sequence is TGTGCCATCAGTGTGGAGGGGGGGTACACAGATACGCAGTATTTT. Its translation is CAISVEGGYTDTQYF.

In its sample, this clone was seen a few times. The chain couples TRBV6-1 to TRBJ2-7, with a possible D match to TRBD1 (5 bases). The V gene's germline CDR1 is MNHNS and CDR2 SASEGT. Trimming stripped 7 bases from V and 3 bases from J, with 10 bases between. The CDR3 runs 12 residues. CDR3 sequence: CASTSDSYEQYF. The DNA for the CDR3 is TGTGCCAGCACCTCAGACAGCTACGAGCAGTACTTC.

This clone was seen a handful of times. This chain joins TRBV30 and TRBJ1-4; 8 nucleotides agree with TRBD1. Germline CDR1 reads GTSNPN; CDR2 reads SVGIG (reference sequence). CDR3 length: 14 amino acids. Losses at the gene ends were 3 bases for V and 7 bases for J; bases not matched to a gene: 7. The CDR3 here is CAWSPTGGPEKLFF. Here the CDR3 DNA reads TGTGCCTGGAGCCCTACAGGGGGTCCTGAAAAACTGTTTTTT.

The rearrangement joins TRBV5-4 to TRBJ1-4; TRBD1 matches 7 bases. Trimming at V came to 4 bases and at J to 7 bases, leaving 7 bases not matched to a gene. In germline, CDR1 is SGHNT, CDR2 YYREEE (reference sequence). The CDR3 is 14 amino acids. The CDR3 DNA reads TGTGCCAGCAGCACAGGAACAGGGGTTGAAAAACTGTTTTTT. Protein product: CASSTGTGVEKLFF.

This clone has just a few counts. V is TRBV7-2 and J is TRBJ2-7, with 9 nucleotides matching TRBD2. V was pared by 5 bases and J by 1 base, with 3 bases of the junction left unmatched. CDR3 length: 14 residues. Germline lookup yields CDR1 SGHTA and CDR2 FQGNSA. The CDR3 DNA is TGTGCCAGCAGCCCCCTAGCGGGGTCCTACGAGCAGTACTTC. This codes for CASSPLAGSYEQYF.

The chain joins TRBV28 to TRBJ1-4; D might be TRBD1 (6 bases). Trimming stripped 6 bases from V and 7 bases from J, with 15 bases between. The CDR3 covers 14 residues. In germline, CDR1 is MDHEN, CDR2 SYDVKM. For the CDR3, the DNA is TGTGCCAGCAGCCAGGGGTATCTCGGTGAAAAACTGTTTTTT. Amino acids: CASSQGYLGEKLFF.

This clone was seen a handful of times. The chain recombines TRBV5-1 with TRBJ1-1, with 9 bases that match TRBD1. Germline V gene sequence: CDR1 SGHRS, CDR2 YFSETQ. After removal of 5 bases from V and 0 bases from J, the junction contained 8 bases not matched to a gene. CDR3 length: 16 residues. CDR3 coding DNA: TGCGCCAGCAGGCCCGGGACAGGGAATTTGAACACTGAAGCTTTCTTT. It specifies CASRPGTGNLNTEAFF.

The rearrangement uses TRBV11-1 and TRBJ2-1, with 13 bases identical to TRBD2. The CDR3 has 15 amino acids. Looked up from germline, CDR1 is SGHAT and CDR2 is FQDESV (reference sequence). The J segment lost 8 bases and the V segment lost 4 bases, leaving 5 bases of the junction unmatched. CDR3 bases: TGTGCCAGCAGCTCTACTAGCGGGGGGGAAGATGAGCAGTTCTTC. It translates to CASSSTSGGEDEQFF.

The table lists this clone with a few counts. The chain carries TRBV29-1 and TRBJ2-1; 13 nucleotides align to TRBD2. Germline V gene sequence: CDR1 SQVTM, CDR2 ANQGSEA. The CDR3 extends over 15 amino acids. V lost 6 bases to trimming and J lost 10 bases; unmatched junction nucleotides: 12. CDR3 DNA sequence: TGCAGCGTGGGGTGGAGACTAGCGGGGGGCGGAGAGCAGTTCTTC. This sequence encodes CSVGWRLAGGGEQFF.

The V call is TRBV18, the J call TRBJ1-1, with D perhaps matching TRBD1 (6 bases). The germline V gene has CDR1 KGHSH and CDR2 LQKENI. The CDR3 covers 16 residues. The ends were cut back, 0 bases at V and 3 bases at J, with 14 bases in the middle. CDR3 loop: CASSPPMRQVDTEAFF. Here the CDR3 DNA reads TGTGCCAGCTCACCACCGATGAGACAGGTGGACACTGAAGCTTTCTTT.

As regards this clone: The junction departs from germline at one end; a sequencing error may be responsible. The V call is TRBV6-5, the J call TRBJ2-1; 12 bases fit TRBD2. Germline lookup yields CDR1 MNHEY and CDR2 SVGAGI. The CDR3 runs to 14 residues. CDR3 sequence reads: CASRASGGARGIVF. As DNA, the CDR3 is TGTGCCAGCCGTGCTAGCGGGGGGGCCAGGGGAATTGTCTTC.

This clone occurred a few times. The rearrangement joins TRBV4-1 to TRBJ1-5; D perhaps matches TRBD1 (5 bases). The CDR3 spans 15 residues. CDR1 and CDR2 from the germline V gene are MGHRA and YSYEKL. Trimming shortened V by 3 bases and J by 9 bases, and 18 bases separated the two germline ends. The CDR3 reads CASSQLFGGAVPQHF. CDR3 nucleotide sequence: TGCGCCAGCAGCCAGCTTTTCGGGGGTGCGGTGCCCCAGCATTTT.

This clone was observed a few times. The J gene is TRBJ2-3, the V gene TRBV4-3; the match to TRBD2 covers 12 bases. The V gene's germline CDR1 is LGHNA and CDR2 YSLEER. The CDR3 has 16 amino acids. V shed 3 bases, J shed 3 bases, and the junction held 4 bases outside the gene matches. Here the CDR3 reads CASSQILAGGTDTQYF. The CDR3 DNA reads as TGCGCCAGCAGCCAGATCCTAGCGGGGGGGACAGATACGCAGTATTTT.

The chain links TRBV14 to TRBJ2-3; a possible D gene is TRBD1 (6 bases). This CDR3 has 17 amino acids. Trimming stripped 0 bases from V and 0 bases from J, with 13 bases between. The V gene's germline CDR1 is SGHDN and CDR2 FVKESK. The CDR3 reads CASSQEGHTTSTDTQYF. The CDR3 nucleotides read TGTGCCAGCAGCCAAGAGGGACACACGACTAGCACAGATACGCAGTATTTT.

The chain is built from TRBV7-3 and TRBJ2-1; TRBD1 might be the D (6 bases). CDR3 length: 16 amino acids. The V and J ends lost 5 bases and 1 base respectively, with 15 bases between them. The germline V gene encodes CDR1 SGHTA and CDR2 FQGTGA. CDR3 nucleotides: TGTGCCAGCAGCACGAGGACAGCAATATCCTACAATGAGCAGTTCTTC. Its protein product is CASSTRTAISYNEQFF.

A few counts support this clone. The CDR3 DNA reads TGTGCCAGCAGCTGGACCGGGACAGGGCGTACCGGGGAGCTGTTTTTT. Translation: CASSWTGTGRTGELFF. The V and J genes are TRBV7-2 and TRBJ2-2; TRBD1 agrees at 9 bases. This CDR3 is 16 amino acids long. The germline V gene has CDR1 SGHTA and CDR2 FQGNSA. V lost 4 bases to trimming and J lost 5 bases; unmatched junction nucleotides: 8.

The gene calls are TRBV2 and TRBJ2-5; 11 bases agree with TRBD2. CDR1 and CDR2 from the germline V gene are SNHLY and FYNNEI. V lost 2 bases and J lost 5; bases outside the gene matches: 7. The CDR3 runs 16 residues. CDR3 DNA sequence: TGTGCCAGCAGTGAACTAGCGGGGGGTTTATTGGAGACCCAGTACTTC. Its protein is CASSELAGGLLETQYF.

In this sample, this clone turned up a few times. The J gene is TRBJ1-1, the V gene TRBV18; 8 nucleotides line up with TRBD1. Germline V gives CDR1 KGHSH, CDR2 LQKENI. The CDR3 runs to 14 residues. J was trimmed by 4 bases and V by 3 bases; bases with no gene match: 4. The DNA for the CDR3 is TGTGCCAGCTCACCTATAGACAGGGGCACTGAAGCTTTCTTT. Translation gives CASSPIDRGTEAFF.

This clone occurred a few times. This CDR3 reads CASSISAGNQPQHF. CDR3 in DNA: TGTGCCAGTAGTATATCCGCGGGCAATCAGCCCCAGCATTTT. The J gene is TRBJ1-5, the V gene TRBV19, with D uncertain. Germline V gives CDR1 LNHDA, CDR2 SQIVND (reference sequence). The length of the CDR3 is 14 residues. The V end was cut by 2 bases, the J end by 2 bases, with 7 bases between.

This clone was seen repeatedly, ten times or more. The gene calls are TRBV30 and TRBJ1-6; D uncertain. The CDR3 is 12 residues long. Germline assignment: CDR1 GTSNPN and CDR2 SVGIG (reference sequence). V was shortened by 2 bases and J by 4 bases, with 3 bases between the two germline ends. For the CDR3, the DNA is TGTGCCTGGAGTCTTTATAATTCACCCCTCCACTTT. It codes for CAWSLYNSPLHF.

This clone was observed at least ten times. The V call is TRBV5-4, the J call TRBJ2-5; 8 bases fit TRBD1. This CDR3 is built from 15 residues. J lost 4 bases, V lost 4 bases, and 9 bases had no gene match. Germline V gives CDR1 SGHNT, CDR2 YYREEE (reference sequence). The CDR3 DNA reads TGTGCCAGCAGCGGGATCGCAGGGGGCGGAGAGACCCAGTACTTC. It translates to CASSGIAGGGETQYF.

The chain has TRBV19 and TRBJ1-2; 8 bases map to TRBD1. There are 17 residues in the CDR3. The germline CDR1 and CDR2 sequences are LNHDA and SQIVND (reference sequence). V shed 9 bases and J 0 bases; nucleotides not matched to a gene: 15. CDR3 sequence: CASHPAGPQGANYGYTF. The CDR3 DNA sequence: TGTGCCAGCCATCCGGCGGGGCCACAGGGGGCTAACTATGGCTACACCTTC.